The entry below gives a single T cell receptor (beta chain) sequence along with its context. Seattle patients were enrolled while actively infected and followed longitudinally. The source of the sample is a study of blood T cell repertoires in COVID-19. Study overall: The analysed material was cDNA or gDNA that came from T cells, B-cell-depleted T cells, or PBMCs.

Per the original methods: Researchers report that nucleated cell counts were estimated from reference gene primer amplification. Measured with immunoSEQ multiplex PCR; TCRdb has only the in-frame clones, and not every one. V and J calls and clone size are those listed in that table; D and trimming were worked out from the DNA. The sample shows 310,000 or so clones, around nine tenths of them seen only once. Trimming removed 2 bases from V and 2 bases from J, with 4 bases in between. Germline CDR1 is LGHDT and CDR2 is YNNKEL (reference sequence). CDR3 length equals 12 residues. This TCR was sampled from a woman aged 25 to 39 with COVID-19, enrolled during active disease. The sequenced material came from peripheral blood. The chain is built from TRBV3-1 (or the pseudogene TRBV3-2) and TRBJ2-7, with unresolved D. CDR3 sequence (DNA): TGTGCCAGCAGCCAATGGCCCTACGAGCAGTACTTC. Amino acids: CASSQWPYEQYF.